The 18 T cell receptor beta chains reported below all come from one sample, sequenced in a study of shared clonotypes between healthy human individuals. Measured with immunoSEQ multiplex PCR; TCRdb has only the in-frame clones, and not every one. Here the sample spans roughly 1 million clones, 60% to 80% being singletons. Sequencing was done on a sample of memory CD4+ T cells sorted from blood. Regarding subset: CD45RA-negative fraction. These receptors all stem from a man between 18 and 35 years old in good health.

The chain carries TRBV15 and TRBJ1-1; D unclear. V was shortened by 3 bases and J by 2 bases, with 4 bases between the two germline ends. Germline V gene lookup returns CDR1 LNHNV and CDR2 YYDKDF (reference sequence). The CDR3 contains 12 residues. The CDR3 spells CATSRFNTEAFF. The CDR3 DNA follows: TGTGCCACCAGCAGGTTTAACACTGAAGCTTTCTTT.

V gene TRBV13 combines with J gene TRBJ1-6, with D possibly matching TRBD1 (5 bases). CDR1 PRHDT and CDR2 FYEKMQ come from the germline V gene (reference sequence). The CDR3 has 15 amino acids. V was pared by 3 bases and J by 0 bases, with 6 bases between. The CDR3 DNA reads as TGTGCCAGCAGCTTTGGGGGCTCCTATAATTCACCCCTCCACTTT. Encoded protein: CASSFGGSYNSPLHF. Full variable domain (rest looked up from reference TRBV13 and TRBJ1-6): AAGVIQSPRHLIKEKRETATLKCYPIPRHDTVYWYQQGPGQDPQFLISFYEKMQSDKGSIPDRFSAQQFSDYHSELNMSSLELGDSALYFCASSFGGSYNSPLHFGNGTRLTVT.

The chain couples TRBV28 to TRBJ2-7; D is unresolved. V dropped 4 bases and J dropped 3 bases, with 7 bases sitting between them. There are 12 residues in the CDR3. Germline CDR1 MDHEN, CDR2 SYDVKM. The DNA of the CDR3 is TGTGCCAGCAGTTACGGTCTCTACGAGCAGTACTTC. Protein product: CASSYGLYEQYF.

The V call is TRBV18, the J call TRBJ1-1; D is perhaps TRBD1 (6 bases). Germline V gene data show CDR1 as KGHSH and CDR2 as LQKENI. Trimming shortened V by 1 base and J by 6 bases, and 12 bases separated the two germline ends. The CDR3 sequence is 14 residues long. CDR3 coding DNA: TGTGCCAGCTCACCACAAGGGACAAGCGCTGAAGCTTTCTTT. Translation gives CASSPQGTSAEAFF.

The chain is built from TRBV6-1 and TRBJ2-7; the D gene is possibly TRBD1 (6 bases). There are 14 residues in the CDR3. Per the germline V gene, CDR1 is MNHNS and CDR2 is SASEGT. The V and J ends lost 5 bases and 5 bases respectively, with 16 bases between them. This chain's CDR3 is CASSPLGQSHEQYF. Here the CDR3 DNA reads TGTGCCAGCAGTCCACTCGGACAGTCCCACGAGCAGTACTTC.

The gene calls are TRBV7-8 and TRBJ2-1, with 14 bases fitting TRBD2. Germline loops: CDR1 SGHVS, CDR2 FQNEAQ. The CDR3 consists of 18 residues. V gave up 2 bases and J gave up 0 bases; unmatched junction bases: 3. CDR3 loop: CASSLRTSGGSSYNEQFF. The CDR3 coding sequence is TGTGCCAGCAGCTTAAGGACTAGCGGGGGGAGCTCCTACAATGAGCAGTTCTTC.

This chain uses TRBV5-1 with TRBJ2-3, with TRBD1 matching 9 bases. V was pared by 7 bases and J by 0 bases, with 3 bases of the junction left unmatched. Germline values: CDR1 SGHRS, CDR2 YFSETQ. This CDR3 spans 14 amino acids. The CDR3 DNA reads TGCGCCAGCGGGACAGGGACTAGCACAGATACGCAGTATTTT. This codes for CASGTGTSTDTQYF.

This clone occurred once. The chain carries TRBV5-1 and TRBJ2-7; 7 positions agree with TRBD1. V trimming: 7 bases; J trimming: 3 bases; junction bases outside the gene matches: 10. CDR1 and CDR2 (germline): SGHRS, YFSETQ. The CDR3 is 14 residues long. CDR3 nucleotide sequence: TGCGCCAGCGGTACTGGGACAGACCTCTACGAGCAGTACTTC. Residues: CASGTGTDLYEQYF.

This chain joins TRBV18 and TRBJ1-1, with 7 bases aligning to TRBD1. Trimming removed 4 bases from V and 1 base from J; junction bases left unmatched: 3. This CDR3 comprises 14 residues. The V gene's germline CDR1 is KGHSH and CDR2 LQKENI. The CDR3 reads CASSLPGGNTEAFF. CDR3 bases: TGTGCCAGCTCACTACCAGGGGGGAACACTGAAGCTTTCTTT.

The rearrangement uses TRBV18 and TRBJ2-2, with D perhaps matching TRBD2 (5 bases). CDR1 and CDR2 (germline): KGHSH, LQKENI. This CDR3 is 14 amino acids long. Trimming removed 3 bases from V and 5 bases from J, with 10 bases in between. The CDR3 nucleotides read TGTGCCAGCTCACCTTTCGGGGAAACCGGGGAGCTGTTTTTT. Encoded protein: CASSPFGETGELFF.

This chain links TRBV4-3 with TRBJ1-2, with unresolved D. Trimming took 0 bases from V and 5 from J, leaving 4 bases between them. In germline, CDR1 is LGHNA, CDR2 YSLEER. The CDR3 loop spans 12 amino acids. The CDR3 coding sequence is TGCGCCAGCAGCCAAGAAGGGTATGGCTACACCTTC. This codes for CASSQEGYGYTF.

The CDR3 bases are TGCAGTGCTAGAGAGGGGGGCGAGCAGTACTTC. Protein sequence: CSAREGGEQYF. V is TRBV20-1 and J is TRBJ2-7; possibly TRBD2 for D (6 bases). This CDR3 has 11 amino acids. Germline CDR1 and CDR2: DFQATT and SNEGSKA (reference sequence). Trimming took 0 bases from V and 6 from J, leaving 6 bases between them.

The CDR3 DNA reads as TGTGCCATCAGTGAGTCGAAAGGACAGGGGGAAAAACTGTTTTTT. It is translated as CAISESKGQGEKLFF. The chain carries TRBV10-3 and TRBJ1-4; 9 bases align to TRBD1. This CDR3 region has 15 residues. Trimming cost V 0 bases and J 8 bases; bases outside gene matches: 4. Germline V lookup: CDR1 ENHRY, CDR2 SYGVKD.

This chain uses TRBV6-4 with TRBJ2-1, with TRBD2 identical over 7 bases. V shed 6 bases and J 6 bases; nucleotides not matched to a gene: 8. Germline V lookup: CDR1 MRHNA, CDR2 SNTAGT. There are 14 residues in the CDR3. Written as DNA, the CDR3 is TGTGCCAGCAGCTCGACTAGCTCAAGCAATGAGCAGTTCTTC. It yields the protein CASSSTSSSNEQFF.

The rearrangement joins TRBV30 to TRBJ2-7, with 7 nucleotides matching TRBD2. CDR3 size: 19 residues. Germline CDR1 GTSNPN, CDR2 SVGIG (reference sequence). J was trimmed by 5 bases and V by 2 bases; bases with no gene match: 24. The CDR3 here is CAWSYSILAGGWGRDEQYF. DNA for the CDR3: TGTGCCTGGAGTTATTCCATCTTAGCGGGTGGCTGGGGCCGAGACGAGCAGTACTTC. Based on the CDR3 plus reference TRBV30 and TRBJ2-7, the full variable domain is SQTIHQWPATLVQPVGSPLSLECTVEGTSNPNLYWYRQAAGRGLQLLFYSVGIGQISSEVPQNLSASRPQDRQFILSSKKLLLSDSGFYLCAWSYSILAGGWGRDEQYFGPGTRLTVT.

This clone was seen more than once but under ten times. The V call is TRBV10-2, the J call TRBJ1-6; TRBD1 is a possible D gene (5 bases). The CDR3 is 14 amino acids. The V end lost 5 bases, the J end lost 4 bases, and 9 bases lay between the germline ends. Germline CDR1 and CDR2: WSHSY and SAAADI. CDR3 nucleotide sequence: TGCGCCAGCAGTCCCGACAGTTATAATTCACCCCTCCACTTT. Encoded protein: CASSPDSYNSPLHF.

This clone was picked up one time. The rearrangement joins TRBV28 to TRBJ1-4; no reliable D call. This CDR3 has 16 residues. Germline CDR1 and CDR2: MDHEN and SYDVKM. V lost 5 bases to trimming and J lost 5 bases, with 18 bases between them. DNA for the CDR3: TGTGCCAGCAGTAAGGGCCCTACGTACGCCAATGAAAAACTGTTTTTT. Residues: CASSKGPTYANEKLFF.

The V and J genes are TRBV15 and TRBJ2-7; TRBD1 aligns across 9 bases. CDR3 length equals 14 residues. Germline CDR1 is LNHNV and CDR2 is YYDKDF (reference sequence). Losses at the gene ends were 4 bases for V and 4 bases for J; bases not matched to a gene: 5. CDR3 bases: TGTGCCACCAGCATCTGGGACAGGGAGTACGAGCAGTACTTC. Translated, it gives CATSIWDREYEQYF.